Listed below are T cell receptor beta chains from one sample, sequenced in a study of Ad26.COV2.S vaccination and SARS-CoV-2 variants. Assay: immunoSEQ multiplex PCR; the TCRdb copy retains only in-frame clones and omits some. The table includes hundreds of thousands of clones, about four fifths detected once. Material: peripheral blood, obtained in a trial of Ad26.COV2.S vaccine versus placebo. Receptors were obtained from a person aged 18-65 years who received the Ad26.COV2.S COVID-19 vaccine or a placebo. CDR3s include the opening cysteine and the closing phenylalanine or tryptophan. The order of the fields is clone size, V gene, D gene, J gene, CDR3 DNA, CDR3 protein. A D gene is named only where the DNA matches it firmly. Rows may omit the clone size; those that give it use once, few, many or a size class.

>.|TRBV19|.|TRBJ1-1
TGTGCCAGTAGTAGTGGCCTGGGGAACACTGAAGCTTTCTTT
CASSSGLGNTEAFF
>.|TRBV30|TRBD1|TRBJ1-6
TGTGCCTGGGCCGGGGACAGGGGGAATTCACCCCTCCACTTT
CAWAGDRGNSPLHF
>.|TRBV7-3|.|TRBJ2-2
TGTGCCAGCAGCTCAGGGCCGAACACCGGGGAGCTGTTTTTT
CASSSGPNTGELFF
>.|TRBV5-1|.|TRBJ2-5
TGCGCCAGCAGCTTTCTGGGCGAGACCCAGTACTTC
CASSFLGETQYF
>.|TRBV6-6|.|TRBJ2-7
TGTGCCAGCAGTTACTCTGGGCAGCTCTACGAGCAGTACTTC
CASSYSGQLYEQYF
>.|TRBV4-2|.|TRBJ1-3
TGTGCCAGCAGCCACCGCGGAGGGGGATTCTCTGGAAACACCATATATTTT
CASSHRGGGFSGNTIYF
>.|TRBV9|TRBD1|TRBJ1-1
TGTGCCAGCATCCCGAGGGGGCAGGGCACTGAAGCTTTCTTT
CASIPRGQGTEAFF
>.|TRBV7-9|.|TRBJ1-4
TGTGCCAGCAGCTGGCACCAGGGAGGACAGATTAATGAAAAACTGTTTTTT
CASSWHQGGQINEKLFF
>.|TRBV19|.|TRBJ2-2
TGTGCCAGTAGTATAGCATTGAACACCGGGGAGCTGTTTTTT
CASSIALNTGELFF
>.|TRBV9|.|TRBJ1-1
TGTGCCAGCAGCGTAGAAGCGCAGATGAACACTGAAGCTTTCTTT
CASSVEAQMNTEAFF
>.|TRBV7-3|.|TRBJ2-6
TGTGCCAGCAGCTTAAATGGGGTTGGAACAGCCTACTCTGGGGCCAACGTCCTGACTTTC
CASSLNGVGTAYSGANVLTF
>.|TRBV7-9|.|TRBJ1-1
TGTGCCAGCAGCTTCCAGGGGATGAACACTGAAGCTTTCTTT
CASSFQGMNTEAFF
>.|TRBV7-2|.|TRBJ2-2
TGTGCCAGCAGCTTAGGGGGGCAGGGACTCACCGGGGAGCTGTTTTTT
CASSLGGQGLTGELFF
>.|TRBV4-1|TRBD2|TRBJ2-5
TGCGCCAGCAGCAATAGCGGGAGAGTTGAGACCCAGTACTTC
CASSNSGRVETQYF
>once|TRBV18|.|TRBJ1-2
TGTGCCAGCGACCAAGGGTTATCGGGCGGCTACACCTTC
CASDQGLSGGYTF
>.|TRBV18|.|TRBJ2-5
TGTGCCAGCTCCCCCTCCGGACTTCAAGAGACCCAGTACTTC
CASSPSGLQETQYF
>.|TRBV3-1/TRBV3-2|.|TRBJ2-3
TGTGCCAGCAGCGGAGTGGAGCGGGCCTCGGGCACAGATACGCAGTATTTT
CASSGVERASGTDTQYF
>.|TRBV20-1|.|TRBJ2-1
TGCAGTGCTACGACGTACAATGAGCAGTTCTTC
CSATTYNEQFF
>.|TRBV3-1/TRBV3-2|.|TRBJ1-2
TGTGCCAGCAGCCAAGATCTCCGCTGGGGCTACACCTTC
CASSQDLRWGYTF
>.|TRBV29-1|.|TRBJ2-7
TGCAGCGTTGTAGATGCACACTCCTACGAGCAGTACTTC
CSVVDAHSYEQYF
>.|TRBV5-1|.|TRBJ1-2
TGCGCCAGCAACGGGGGCGACTATGGCTACACCTTC
CASNGGDYGYTF
>.|TRBV11-3|TRBD1|TRBJ2-7
TGTGCCAGCTCTGCGGGGACAGGGACCTACGAGCAGTACTTC
CASSAGTGTYEQYF
>.|TRBV6-5|.|TRBJ2-7
TGTGCCACCCGACGGGAAGACCTCAACGAGCAGTACTTC
CATRREDLNEQYF
>few|TRBV12-5|.|TRBJ1-1
TGTGCTAGTGGTTTTACTCTCACAGGGAGCCCGGCGACCCAAGCTTTCTTT
CASGFTLTGSPATQAFF
>once|TRBV5-1|.|TRBJ1-1
TGCGCCAGCAGTTTGGGGACCATGGGGACTGAAGCTTTCTTT
CASSLGTMGTEAFF
>.|TRBV5-1|.|TRBJ1-1
TGCGCCAGCAGCTTGGGCGGCACAGGGTCGGGGGGTACTGAAGCTTTCTTT
CASSLGGTGSGGTEAFF